This T cell receptor beta chain was identified in a study of blood T cells in healthy people across ages (dated by TCRdb to about 2015). In terms of the full investigation: In model experiments, template switching captured roughly one uniquely barcoded TCR beta cDNA molecule for every two T cells. To track age-related changes in TCR beta repertoire diversity, the study relied on deep sequencing normalized with unique cDNA molecular identifiers. Four age groups were formed from the donors: young (average approximately 15 years), middle-aged (approximately 42), aged (more than 55) and long-lived (82). To avoid experimental bias, donors of different ages were distributed randomly across sequencing lanes. The study analyzed two additional independent replicas of 1 million unique cDNA reads from the same blood draw for two donors, one aged 18 to 30 and one aged 80 or older.

Libraries were prepared through 5' RACE. TCRdb names Illumina HiSeq 2500 as the instrument used. A second roughly 6 to 11 cycle PCR used a sample-barcoded 5' primer and a J-beta primer mix. Each TCR beta cDNA molecule received a unique molecular identifier from a template-switch 5' adaptor carrying 12 random nucleotides. Each sample yielded at least 2.5 million CDR3-containing paired-end reads. All of the RNA was converted into first-strand cDNA using the Mint cDNA synthesis kit, with a TRBC-specific oligonucleotide serving as the primer. Following uracil-DNA glycosylase treatment, a first 18-cycle PCR with universal primers M1SS and BC2_uni_R was performed on all cDNA. The authors' pipeline ran thus. Each sample was normalized by randomly selecting 1 million high-quality reads, each carrying a distinct molecular identifier. Instead of being binned into consensus sequences, reads that shared molecular identifiers were thrown out. MiTCR, set to a Q25 quality threshold and the strictest error-elimination algorithm, was used for CDR3 identification, clonotype clustering and error correction. A nonparametric unseen species model with Euler transformation was used to estimate lower-bound total TCR beta diversity. The public reads were run again by TCRdb, first through fastp at Q25 and then through MiXCR, and only productive beta chains were kept. Rows are combined by CDR3 protein, so each entry shows the most common genes and DNA. The V and J calls come from TCRdb's annotation, not from the publication. Here the sample has roughly 1.4 million distinct CDR3 sequences; 59% occur a single time. The top ten clonotypes cover roughly 7% of the sample.

V is pruned by 4 bases and J by 5 bases, leaving 7 bases of the junction without a gene match. From the germline V gene (reference sequence), CDR1 is MNHEY and CDR2 is SMNVEV. The CDR3, cysteine through phenylalanine, is 14 amino acids long. Just the 42-base CDR3 DNA is kept, in frame starting at base 1. The research as a whole found: Observed TCR beta diversity correlated strongly with the percentage of naive T cells measured by flow cytometry. Bulk unsorted PBMC profiling prevented conclusive comparison of naive and antigen-experienced compartments. As age increased, observed TCR beta diversity per million T cells dropped in a roughly linear way, and a significant reduction was already evident by age about 40. Because donor CMV infection status was unknown, age-related changes in expanded clonotypes were potentially confounded. Estimates of total diversity based on one million sequenced T cells were considered lower bounds and underestimates. Compared with the aged group, the long-lived group had more naive CD4+ T cells, fewer expanded clones and increased TCR diversity, suggesting age selection.

Systemically healthy Caucasian individuals from Russia, 35 to 40 in total and aged about 6 to 95 years, were included as donors. Around 10 milliliters of peripheral blood were collected from each donor into EDTA-treated Vacutainer tubes. Ficoll-Paque density-gradient centrifugation was used to isolate PBMCs, with at least 6.5 million per sample. Trizol reagent was used to extract total RNA from the PBMCs, yielding at least 6 micrograms per sample. For every donor, an aliquot of PBMCs went through flow cytometry to measure the percentages of naive CD45RAhigh/CD27high T cells. A note on this clonotype: It lacks a known antigen. The input lacks base qualities; no much larger clone sits a single base away.

Sequenced material: blood. The source is a man aged 18 to 30 in good health. Rearrangement joined TRBV27 to TRBJ2-5, with 7 junctional bases fitting TRBD2. For the CDR3, the sequence is CASSYGTNGETQYF. The DNA sequence follows: TGTGCCAGCAGTTACGGGACTAATGGGGAGACCCAGTACTTC.